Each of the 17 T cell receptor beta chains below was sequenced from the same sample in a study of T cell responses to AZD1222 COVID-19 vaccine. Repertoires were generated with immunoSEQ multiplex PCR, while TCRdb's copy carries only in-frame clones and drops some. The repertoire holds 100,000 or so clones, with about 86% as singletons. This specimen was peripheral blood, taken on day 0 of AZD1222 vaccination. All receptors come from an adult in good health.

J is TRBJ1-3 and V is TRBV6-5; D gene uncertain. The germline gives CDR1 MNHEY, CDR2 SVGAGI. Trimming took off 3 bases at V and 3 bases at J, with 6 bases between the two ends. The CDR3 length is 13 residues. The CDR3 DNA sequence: TGTGCCAGCAGTTATGGTATTGGAAACACCATATATTTT. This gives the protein CASSYGIGNTIYF.

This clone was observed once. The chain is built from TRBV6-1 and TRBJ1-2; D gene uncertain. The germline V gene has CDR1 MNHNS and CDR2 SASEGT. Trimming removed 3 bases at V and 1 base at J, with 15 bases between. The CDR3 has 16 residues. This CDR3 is CASSDDRGQFNYGYTF. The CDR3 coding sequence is TGTGCCAGCAGTGACGACCGCGGCCAGTTTAACTATGGCTACACCTTC.

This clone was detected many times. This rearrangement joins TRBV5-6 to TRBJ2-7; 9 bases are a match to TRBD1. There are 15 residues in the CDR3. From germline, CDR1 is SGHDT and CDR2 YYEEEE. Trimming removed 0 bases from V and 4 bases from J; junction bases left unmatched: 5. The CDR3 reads CASSLGTGAMYEQYF. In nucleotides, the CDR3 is TGTGCCAGCAGCTTGGGGACAGGGGCCATGTACGAGCAGTACTTC.

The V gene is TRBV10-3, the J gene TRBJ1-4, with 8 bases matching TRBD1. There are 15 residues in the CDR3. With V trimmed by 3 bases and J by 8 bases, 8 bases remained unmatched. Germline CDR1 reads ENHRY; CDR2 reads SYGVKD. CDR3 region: CAISDDRGFSEKLFF. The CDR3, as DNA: TGTGCCATCAGTGATGACAGGGGCTTTAGCGAAAAACTGTTTTTT.

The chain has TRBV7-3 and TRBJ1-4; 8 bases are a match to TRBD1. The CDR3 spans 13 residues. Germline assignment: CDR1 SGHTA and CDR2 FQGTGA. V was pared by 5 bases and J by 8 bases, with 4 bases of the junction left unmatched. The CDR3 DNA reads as TGTGCCAGCAGCACCCGGACAGGGGAAAAACTGTTTTTT. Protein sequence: CASSTRTGEKLFF.

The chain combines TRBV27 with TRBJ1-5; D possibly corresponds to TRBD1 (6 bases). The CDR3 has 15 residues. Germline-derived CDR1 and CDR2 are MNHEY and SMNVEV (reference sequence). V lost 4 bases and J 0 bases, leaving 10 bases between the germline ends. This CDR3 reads CASSSLQGSNQPQHF. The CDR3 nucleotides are TGTGCCAGCAGTTCCCTACAGGGTAGCAATCAGCCCCAGCATTTT.

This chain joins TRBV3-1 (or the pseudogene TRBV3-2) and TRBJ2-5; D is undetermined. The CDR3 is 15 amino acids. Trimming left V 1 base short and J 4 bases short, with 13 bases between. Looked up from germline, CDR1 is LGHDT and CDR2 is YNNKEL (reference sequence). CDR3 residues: CASSQVRELGETQYF. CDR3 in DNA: TGTGCCAGCAGCCAAGTGCGAGAATTAGGAGAGACCCAGTACTTC.

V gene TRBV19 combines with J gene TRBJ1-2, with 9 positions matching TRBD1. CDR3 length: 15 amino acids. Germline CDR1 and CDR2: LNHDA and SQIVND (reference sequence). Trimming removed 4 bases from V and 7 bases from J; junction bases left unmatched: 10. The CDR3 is CASSTPGTGPGGYTF. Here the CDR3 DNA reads TGTGCCAGTAGTACCCCGGGGACAGGGCCAGGTGGCTACACCTTC.

Here the CDR3 reads CASSIQGATYEQYF. As DNA, the CDR3 is TGTGCCAGCAGTATTCAGGGGGCAACCTACGAGCAGTACTTC. The chain combines TRBV27 with TRBJ2-7; 8 nucleotides line up with TRBD1. The germline V gene encodes CDR1 MNHEY and CDR2 SMNVEV (reference sequence). V was pared by 5 bases and J by 2 bases, with 5 bases of the junction left unmatched. This CDR3 has 14 residues.

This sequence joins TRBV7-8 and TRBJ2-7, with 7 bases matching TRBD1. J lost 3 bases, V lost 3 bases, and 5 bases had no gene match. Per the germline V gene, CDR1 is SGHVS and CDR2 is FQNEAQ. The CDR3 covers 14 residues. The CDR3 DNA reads TGTGCCAGCAGCTTTCGGGACAGTAACTACGAGCAGTACTTC. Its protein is CASSFRDSNYEQYF.

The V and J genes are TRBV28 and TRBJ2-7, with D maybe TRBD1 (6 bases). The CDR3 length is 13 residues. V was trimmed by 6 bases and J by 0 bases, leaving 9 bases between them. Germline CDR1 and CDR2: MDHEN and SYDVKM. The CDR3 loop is CASSGDNSYEQYF. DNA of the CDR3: TGTGCCAGCAGCGGGGACAACTCCTACGAGCAGTACTTC.

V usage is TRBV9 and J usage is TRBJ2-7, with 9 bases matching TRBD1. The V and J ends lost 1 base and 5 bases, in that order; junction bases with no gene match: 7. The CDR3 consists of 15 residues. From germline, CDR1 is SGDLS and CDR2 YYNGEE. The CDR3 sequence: CASSVSWTGVHEQYF. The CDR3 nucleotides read TGTGCCAGCAGCGTAAGTTGGACAGGGGTCCACGAGCAGTACTTC.

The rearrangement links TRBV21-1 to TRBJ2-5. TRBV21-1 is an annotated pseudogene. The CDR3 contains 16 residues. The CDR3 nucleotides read TGTGCCAGCAGCAAAGGATGGGGGGCAGGGGAAAAGACCCAGTACTTC. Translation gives CASSKGWGAGEKTQYF.

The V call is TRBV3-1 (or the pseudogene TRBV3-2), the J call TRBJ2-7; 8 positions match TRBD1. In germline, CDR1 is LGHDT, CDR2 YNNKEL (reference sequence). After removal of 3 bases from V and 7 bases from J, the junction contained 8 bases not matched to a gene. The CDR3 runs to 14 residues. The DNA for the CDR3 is TGTGCCAGCAGCCACAGGGGGCACGGAGAGGAGCAGTACTTC. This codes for CASSHRGHGEEQYF.

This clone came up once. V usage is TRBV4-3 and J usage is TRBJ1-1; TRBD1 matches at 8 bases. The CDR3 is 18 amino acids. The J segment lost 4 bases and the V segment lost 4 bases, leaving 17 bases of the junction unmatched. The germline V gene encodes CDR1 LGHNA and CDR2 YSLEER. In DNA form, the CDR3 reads TGCGCCAGCAGCCCCAGTACCGGGACAGGTAGGTTGAGCACTGAAGCTTTCTTT. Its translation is CASSPSTGTGRLSTEAFF.

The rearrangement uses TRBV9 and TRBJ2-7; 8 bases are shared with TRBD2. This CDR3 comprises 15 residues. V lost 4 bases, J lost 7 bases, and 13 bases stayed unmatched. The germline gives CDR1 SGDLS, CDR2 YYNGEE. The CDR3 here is CASSPHAGGSGEQYF. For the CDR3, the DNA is TGTGCCAGCAGCCCACACGCGGGAGGTAGCGGGGAGCAGTACTTC.

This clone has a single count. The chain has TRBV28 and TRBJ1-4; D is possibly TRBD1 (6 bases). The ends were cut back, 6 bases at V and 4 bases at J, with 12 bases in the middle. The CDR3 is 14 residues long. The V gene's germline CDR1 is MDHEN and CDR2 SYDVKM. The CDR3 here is CASSLDRYNEKLFF. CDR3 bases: TGTGCCAGCAGCCTAGACAGGTATAATGAAAAACTGTTTTTT.